The 27 T cell receptor beta chains below were found in one sample sequenced in a study of cytomegalovirus exposure and HLA in healthy donors (dated by TCRdb to the late 2010s). Libraries were constructed by the immunoSEQ multiplex PCR assay. TCRdb mirrors the immuneACCESS table, restricted to in-frame sequences. Some clones are absent from its copies; in checked studies, under half trace to an unresolved V gene, and the reason for the others is unknown. The table for this sample lists some 260,000 clones; about 90% of them were counted only once. The top ten clones comprise 9.5% to 15% of the sample. The sample taken for sequencing was PBMCs. All receptors come from a young man in good health and CMV-seropositive.

The V gene is TRBV11-2, the J gene TRBJ2-1; no clear D. The V end lost 0 bases, the J end lost 4 bases, and 7 bases lay between the germline ends. In germline, CDR1 is SGHAT, CDR2 FQNNGV. The CDR3 runs 14 residues. CDR3 sequence reads: CASSLELTYNEQFF. In DNA, the CDR3 is TGTGCCAGCAGCTTAGAACTTACATACAATGAGCAGTTCTTC.

V gene TRBV5-1 combines with J gene TRBJ2-1; D gene uncertain. The CDR3 contains 13 residues. CDR1 and CDR2 (germline): SGHRS, YFSETQ. Trimming removed 2 bases from V and 6 bases from J, with 9 bases in between. In nucleotides, the CDR3 is TGCGCCAGCAGCTTTGTGGTAACCAATGAGCAGTTCTTC. It encodes CASSFVVTNEQFF.

The chain joins TRBV19 to TRBJ2-7; D uncertain. The germline V and J ends were trimmed by 4 bases and 3 bases, with 10 bases remaining between them. The CDR3 length is 13 residues. CDR1 and CDR2 from the germline V gene are LNHDA and SQIVND (reference sequence). The DNA for the CDR3 is TGTGCCAGTAGTACTGAACGGCGCTACGAGCAGTACTTC. This translates into CASSTERRYEQYF.

The rearrangement joins TRBV5-5 to TRBJ2-5; D is ambiguous. Germline loops: CDR1 SGHKS, CDR2 YYEKEE (reference sequence). CDR3 length equals 13 residues. Trimming pared 4 bases from V and 4 bases from J, leaving 11 bases between. CDR3 nucleotide sequence: TGTGCCAGCAGCCCCATTCCAGCAGAGACCCAGTACTTC. This codes for CASSPIPAETQYF.

This clone was seen just once. The sample carries other DNA sequences with the same CDR3. This chain joins TRBV5-4 and TRBJ2-3; TRBD1 matches at 7 bases. There are 13 residues in the CDR3. Trimming at V came to 4 bases and at J to 3 bases, leaving 2 bases not matched to a gene. From germline, CDR1 is SGHNT and CDR2 YYREEE (reference sequence). The CDR3 region is CASSPQGTDTQYF. The CDR3 bases are TGTGCCAGCAGCCCACAGGGGACAGATACGCAGTATTTT.

This sequence joins TRBV29-1 and TRBJ2-1; 13 bases map to TRBD2. V dropped 6 bases and J dropped 7; count of bases not matched to a gene: 9. The V gene's germline CDR1 is SQVTM and CDR2 ANQGSEA. The CDR3 is 15 residues long. CDR3 DNA: TGCAGCGTAAAACTACTAGCGGGAGGGCCGAATGAGCAGTTCTTC. This codes for CSVKLLAGGPNEQFF.

CDR3 in amino acids: CASSQGAVSTGELFF. In DNA, the CDR3 is TGCGCCAGCAGCCAAGGAGCCGTATCCACCGGGGAGCTGTTTTTT. This chain connects TRBV4-1 to TRBJ2-2; D not certain. Germline V gene sequence: CDR1 MGHRA, CDR2 YSYEKL. The CDR3 length is 15 residues. V shed 1 base and J shed 4 bases, with 10 bases lying between them.

The chain has TRBV6-5 and TRBJ2-7, with 7 nucleotides matching TRBD2. With V trimmed by 0 bases and J by 0 bases, 5 bases remained unmatched. Germline V gives CDR1 MNHEY, CDR2 SVGAGI. The CDR3 extends over 16 amino acids. The CDR3 coding sequence is TGTGCCAGCAGTTACTCTTCCGGGAGGAGCTCCTACGAGCAGTACTTC. This sequence encodes CASSYSSGRSSYEQYF.

The V gene is TRBV7-2, the J gene TRBJ2-2, with D maybe TRBD2 (6 bases). Germline V gene data show CDR1 as SGHTA and CDR2 as FQGNSA. V gave up 5 bases and J gave up 4 bases, with 8 bases separating them. This CDR3 has 13 residues. The CDR3 here is CASSPTSTGELFF. CDR3 in DNA: TGTGCCAGCAGCCCGACTAGCACCGGGGAGCTGTTTTTT.

This chain uses TRBV2 with TRBJ2-4; unclear D gene. The germline V gene has CDR1 SNHLY and CDR2 FYNNEI. CDR3 length: 15 residues. Trimming left V 3 bases short and J 7 bases short, with 16 bases between. CDR3 amino acids: CASSDPSAARNIQYF. The CDR3 coding sequence is TGTGCCAGCAGTGACCCTTCTGCGGCTAGGAACATTCAGTACTTC.

The rearrangement joins TRBV19 to TRBJ1-2; 7 bases are shared with TRBD1. The CDR3 consists of 15 residues. J gave up 8 bases and V 3 bases, and 12 bases lay outside the gene matches. Per germline, CDR1 LNHDA and CDR2 SQIVND (reference sequence). CDR3 residues: CASSITGTGVEGYTF. CDR3 DNA sequence: TGTGCCAGTAGTATTACCGGCACAGGGGTCGAGGGCTACACCTTC.

The V call is TRBV6-5, the J call TRBJ2-1; possibly TRBD1 or TRBD2 for D (5 bases each). Trimming pared 5 bases from V and 4 bases from J, leaving 9 bases between. Germline lookup yields CDR1 MNHEY and CDR2 SVGAGI. The CDR3 consists of 13 residues. CDR3 residues: CASSTGLYNEQFF. The CDR3 region has the DNA TGTGCCAGCAGTACAGGACTGTACAATGAGCAGTTCTTC.

The chain couples TRBV27 to TRBJ1-1; D is ambiguous. CDR3 length: 15 residues. V dropped 1 base and J dropped 6 bases, with 15 bases sitting between them. Germline V CDR1 and CDR2: MNHEY, SMNVEV (reference sequence). The CDR3 here is CASSLLGVKQSEAFF. CDR3 nucleotide sequence: TGTGCCAGCAGTTTATTGGGCGTTAAGCAATCTGAAGCTTTCTTT.

The rearrangement links TRBV7-2 to TRBJ1-2; TRBD1 might be the D (5 bases). CDR1 and CDR2 from the germline V gene are SGHTA and FQGNSA. CDR3 length equals 14 residues. V shed 0 bases and J shed 7 bases, with 12 bases lying between them. The CDR3 nucleotides read TGTGCCAGCAGCTTAGCTAGCAGGGAAGCTGGCTACACCTTC. Translated: CASSLASREAGYTF.

This chain connects TRBV27 to TRBJ2-2; 9 bases align to TRBD1. CDR1 and CDR2 (germline): MNHEY, SMNVEV (reference sequence). V lost 3 bases, J lost 4 bases, and 3 bases stayed unmatched. The CDR3 covers 15 residues. The CDR3 region has the DNA TGTGCCAGCAGTTTGGGGACAGGGCCCACCGGGGAGCTGTTTTTT. Translating gives CASSLGTGPTGELFF.

This chain connects TRBV27 to TRBJ2-1, with TRBD2 matching 14 bases. The CDR3 is 19 residues long. The junction had 15 bases not matched to a gene; V was cut back by 5 bases and J by 6 bases. Germline V gene data show CDR1 as MNHEY and CDR2 as SMNVEV (reference sequence). Here the CDR3 reads CASSPRSGTSGSYSNEQFF. The CDR3 bases are TGTGCCAGCAGTCCTAGATCAGGGACTAGCGGGAGCTATAGCAATGAGCAGTTCTTC.

The chain is built from TRBV5-8 and TRBJ1-2; TRBD1 is a possible D gene (6 bases). CDR1 is SGHTS, CDR2 YDEGEE, per germline. There are 15 residues in the CDR3. With 4 bases removed from V and 4 bases from J, the gap between germline ends came to 17 bases. CDR3 nucleotide sequence: TGTGCCAGCAGCCCCAAGGGGGGGGGCTTCTATGGCTACACCTTC. The encoded protein is CASSPKGGGFYGYTF.

The chain recombines TRBV2 with TRBJ2-3; D unclear. V lost 4 bases to trimming and J lost 0 bases, with 2 bases between them. Looked up from germline, CDR1 is SNHLY and CDR2 is FYNNEI. The CDR3 runs to 12 residues. CDR3 nucleotides: TGTGCCAGCAGTGTTAGCACAGATACGCAGTATTTT. Its translation: CASSVSTDTQYF.

This chain joins TRBV6-1 and TRBJ1-2; D may be TRBD1 (5 bases). This CDR3 comprises 13 residues. V lost 6 bases and J lost 8, with 16 bases in between. Germline CDR1 reads MNHNS; CDR2 reads SASEGT. The CDR3 DNA reads TGTGCCAGCAGGAGTAGGGACTCCGGCGGCTACACCTTC. Translated, it gives CASRSRDSGGYTF.

The V gene is TRBV19, the J gene TRBJ1-1; perhaps TRBD1 as D (6 bases). V was trimmed by 5 bases and J by 4 bases, leaving 17 bases between them. The CDR3 loop spans 15 amino acids. Germline V lookup: CDR1 LNHDA, CDR2 SQIVND (reference sequence). The DNA of the CDR3 is TGTGCCAGTAGTCAGACAGGACCCGGGGGCACTGAAGCTTTCTTT. Translating gives CASSQTGPGGTEAFF. Variable domain in full (rest from reference TRBV19 and TRBJ1-1): DGGITQSPKYLFRKEGQNVTLSCEQNLNHDAMYWYRQDPGQGLRLIYYSQIVNDFQKGDIAEGYSVSREKKESFPLTVTSAQKNPTAFYLCASSQTGPGGTEAFFGQGTRLTVV.

V gene TRBV4-1 combines with J gene TRBJ2-6, with 7 bases lining up with TRBD1. The ends lost 4 bases at V and 1 base at J; junction bases unmatched: 4. The CDR3 is made up of 16 amino acids. Germline CDR1 reads MGHRA; CDR2 reads YSYEKL. In nucleotides, the CDR3 is TGCGCCAGCAGCCGACAGGGATTTTCTGGGGCCAACGTCCTGACTTTC. It yields the protein CASSRQGFSGANVLTF.

This clone was seen a single time. The chain couples TRBV7-2 to TRBJ2-2, with a possible D match to TRBD1 (7 bases). CDR3 size: 15 residues. CDR1 is SGHTA and CDR2 is FQGNSA in the germline V gene. The V gene lost 5 bases and the J gene lost 7 bases, with 17 bases spanning the gap. In DNA form, the CDR3 reads TGTGCCAGCAGCACAAGACAGGGAGGTTACGGGGAGCTGTTTTTT. It codes for CASSTRQGGYGELFF. Variable domain in full (rest from reference TRBV7-2 and TRBJ2-2): GAGVSQSPSNKVTEKGKDVELRCDPISGHTALYWYRQSLGQGLEFLIYFQGNSAPDKSGLPSDRFSAERTGGSVSTLTIQRTQQEDSAVYLCASSTRQGGYGELFFGEGSRLTVL.

This chain links TRBV25-1 with TRBJ1-3; TRBD1 agrees at 7 bases. The CDR3 is 14 residues long. The V segment lost 5 bases and the J segment 4 bases; nucleotides outside the gene matches: 5. From germline, CDR1 is MGHDK and CDR2 SYGVNS. Written as DNA, the CDR3 is TGTGCCAGCAGTTCGGGACAGAGAGGAAACACCATATATTTT. Its protein product is CASSSGQRGNTIYF.

The gene calls are TRBV27 and TRBJ2-1; 10 nucleotides agree with TRBD1. Germline V lookup: CDR1 MNHEY, CDR2 SMNVEV (reference sequence). The V segment lost 1 base and the J segment 7 bases; nucleotides outside the gene matches: 7. The CDR3 contains 16 residues. The chain's CDR3 is CASSLLPTGGMNEQFF. The CDR3 DNA reads TGTGCCAGCAGTTTATTACCGACAGGGGGCATGAATGAGCAGTTCTTC.

The J gene is TRBJ1-4, the V gene TRBV5-1; D gene unclear. The V end lost 0 bases, the J end lost 4 bases, and 7 bases lay between the germline ends. Germline loops: CDR1 SGHRS, CDR2 YFSETQ. The CDR3 covers 14 residues. CDR3 sequence reads: CASSLGGRNEKLFF. The CDR3, as DNA: TGCGCCAGCAGCTTGGGAGGACGTAATGAAAAACTGTTTTTT.

This rearrangement joins TRBV6-5 to TRBJ2-7; D gene unclear. The CDR3 runs to 12 residues. Germline CDR1 and CDR2: MNHEY and SVGAGI. V was trimmed by 7 bases and J by 7 bases, leaving 14 bases between them. CDR3 nucleotide sequence: TGTGCCAGCAATCTTAACGCCGGGGAGCAGTACTTC. It codes for CASNLNAGEQYF.

The CDR3 DNA sequence: TGTGCCAGCAGTTACTCGTCGGGAGGGTTCCGAGAGCAGTTCTTC. It codes for CASSYSSGGFREQFF. The chain combines TRBV6-5 with TRBJ2-1, with 8 nucleotides matching TRBD2. The CDR3 is made up of 15 amino acids. Germline values: CDR1 MNHEY, CDR2 SVGAGI. The V and J ends lost 0 bases and 10 bases, in that order; junction bases with no gene match: 8.